Following are 2 T cell receptor beta chains from one sample sequenced in a study of blood T cell repertoires in COVID-19. The table came from immunoSEQ multiplex PCR; TCRdb's copy has only in-frame clones and leaves some out. The data show approximately 250,000 clones, approximately 86% seen once. Sequenced: peripheral blood. Receptor source: a woman aged 70-85 years with COVID-19, enrolled during active disease.

CDR3 amino acids: CASSQDSHPGELFF. In DNA, the CDR3 is TGTGCCAGCAGCCAAGATAGCCATCCCGGGGAGCTGTTTTTT. This chain links TRBV14 with TRBJ2-2; D uncertain. This CDR3 has 14 residues. Trimming took off 0 bases at V and 6 bases at J, with 8 bases between the two ends. Looked up from germline, CDR1 is SGHDN and CDR2 is FVKESK. The variable domain in full, with the rest retrieved from reference TRBV14 and TRBJ2-2, is EAGVTQFPSHSVIEKGQTVTLRCDPISGHDNLYWYRRVMGKEIKFLLHFVKESKQDESGMPNNRFLAERTGGTYSTLKVQPAELEDSGVYFCASSQDSHPGELFFGEGSRLTVL.

V usage is TRBV10-3 and J usage is TRBJ1-2; a weak D match, TRBD1 (6 bases). The CDR3 runs 13 residues. The germline CDR1 and CDR2 sequences are ENHRY and SYGVKD. The V end lost 4 bases, the J end lost 4 bases, and 10 bases lay between the germline ends. The CDR3 sequence: CAISGRGLYGYTF. The CDR3 nucleotides read TGTGCCATCAGTGGCAGGGGCCTCTATGGCTACACCTTC.